The clone carrying this T cell receptor beta chain was picked up a small number of times. Germline lookup yields CDR1 MNHNS and CDR2 SASEGT. V was clipped by 4 bases and J by 1 base; unmatched bases: 7. The CDR3 is made up of 17 amino acids. The data were taken from a study of immune characterization of retroperitoneal liposarcoma. TCRdb itself ran the PCR reads through MiXCR, one entry per CDR3 protein. The repertoire holds roughly 8,000 distinct CDR3 sequences, roughly 30% seen once, with over 12% in the top ten. The chain combines TRBV6-1 with TRBJ1-5; 10 bases align to TRBD1. This clonotype originated in a male donor with retroperitoneal liposarcoma. What was sequenced was blood. CDR3 bases: TGTGCCAGCAGTGCGTTCGGGACAGGGGCGAGCAATCAGCCCCAGCATTTT. It yields the protein CASSAFGTGASNQPQHF.